Below are 24 T cell receptor beta chains sequenced from a single sample in a study of T cell changes during pregnancy in multiple sclerosis. Sequencing was performed with immunoSEQ multiplex PCR; in TCRdb, only in-frame clones are kept and a portion is missing. The sample includes around 83,000 clones, 75% to 95% of them seen just once. Here the sequenced sample was CD4+ T cells from peripheral blood mononuclear cells, taken in the second trimester of pregnancy. The receptors were gathered from a female donor with multiple sclerosis, enrolled in a pregnancy study.

The genes are TRBV2 and TRBJ2-3; 9 bases are shared with TRBD1. The CDR3 runs to 15 residues. CDR1 and CDR2 from the germline V gene are SNHLY and FYNNEI. V lost 5 bases, J lost 3 bases, and 6 bases stayed unmatched. The CDR3 spells CASSPDRGRTDTQYF. The CDR3 bases are TGTGCCAGCAGTCCGGACAGGGGTCGGACAGATACGCAGTATTTT.

This clone was recorded a few times. The V and J genes are TRBV5-1 and TRBJ2-7; possible D gene TRBD2, 6 bases. The CDR3 consists of 15 residues. The germline V gene has CDR1 SGHRS and CDR2 YFSETQ. Trimming removed 6 bases at V and 2 bases at J, with 18 bases between. CDR3 in amino acids: CASNPSPGGTYEQYF. The CDR3 bases are TGCGCCAGCAATCCCAGCCCCGGCGGGACCTACGAGCAGTACTTC.

V usage is TRBV15 and J usage is TRBJ1-2, with D maybe TRBD1 (5 bases). This CDR3 has 16 amino acids. Between the trimmed V and J ends, which lost 0 bases and 2 bases, there was a span of 13 bases. CDR1 and CDR2 (germline): LNHNV, YYDKDF (reference sequence). The CDR3: CATSREGTGLNYGYTF. CDR3 bases: TGTGCCACCAGCAGAGAAGGCACAGGCCTGAACTATGGCTACACCTTC.

The genes are TRBV5-1 and TRBJ2-1; 8 bases are a match to TRBD1. Germline values: CDR1 SGHRS, CDR2 YFSETQ. There are 15 residues in the CDR3. The V segment lost 4 bases and the J segment 6 bases; nucleotides outside the gene matches: 9. As DNA, the CDR3 is TGCGCCAGCAGCCAGGGGACAGGTTTCTCCAATGAGCAGTTCTTC. As protein: CASSQGTGFSNEQFF.

This CDR3 is CASSLQGSRNSPLHF. CDR3 sequence (DNA): TGCGCCAGCAGCTTACAGGGCTCTCGTAATTCACCCCTCCACTTT. The V gene is TRBV5-1, the J gene TRBJ1-6; weak D call: TRBD1 (6 bases). Germline assignment: CDR1 SGHRS and CDR2 YFSETQ. V was pared by 2 bases and J by 6 bases, with 12 bases between. The CDR3 consists of 15 residues.

This chain connects TRBV10-3 to TRBJ1-1; 9 bases are shared with TRBD1. Germline loops: CDR1 ENHRY, CDR2 SYGVKD. The CDR3 runs 15 residues. With 0 bases clipped from V and 11 bases from J, the junction kept 10 bases outside the gene matches. The CDR3 DNA reads as TGTGCCATCAGTGAGTCTGGGACAGGGATTTCGAGGGCTTTCTTT. Its protein product is CAISESGTGISRAFF.

The rearrangement links TRBV28 to TRBJ1-4; tentative D call: TRBD1 (6 bases). CDR1 is MDHEN, CDR2 SYDVKM, per germline. The CDR3 totals 18 residues. V shed 7 bases and J shed 7 bases, with 28 bases lying between them. In DNA, the CDR3 is TGTGCCAGCACCCCGGCCGGGGGGCGCTGGGGGTCGGGTGAAAAACTGTTTTTT. Translated: CASTPAGGRWGSGEKLFF.

This clone was observed a single time. This rearrangement joins TRBV5-4 to TRBJ2-7; 7 nucleotides agree with TRBD1. Germline-derived CDR1 and CDR2 are SGHNT and YYREEE (reference sequence). Trimming cost V 0 bases and J 4 bases; bases outside gene matches: 4. The CDR3 is made up of 14 amino acids. CDR3 coding DNA: TGTGCCAGCAGCTTGGGACAGGGCCGTTACGAGCAGTACTTC. Amino acids: CASSLGQGRYEQYF.

The V call is TRBV19, the J call TRBJ1-3, with D unresolved. V lost 3 bases and J 0 bases, leaving 6 bases between the germline ends. Germline CDR1 reads LNHDA; CDR2 reads SQIVND (reference sequence). This CDR3 is built from 14 residues. In nucleotides, the CDR3 is TGTGCCAGTAGTATCGGGAGCTCTGGAAACACCATATATTTT. Translating gives CASSIGSSGNTIYF.

This clone was seen once. This chain connects TRBV7-9 to TRBJ2-7; 10 bases align to TRBD1. The junction had 5 bases not matched to a gene; V was cut back by 6 bases and J by 3 bases. Germline V gene lookup returns CDR1 SEHNR and CDR2 FQNEAQ (reference sequence). The CDR3 length is 14 residues. The CDR3 DNA reads as TGTGCCAGCAGGGGGGGACAGGGGCGCTACGAGCAGTACTTC. It codes for CASRGGQGRYEQYF.

A single count supports this clone. This chain connects TRBV11-2 to TRBJ1-2, with a weak D call TRBD1 (6 bases). The CDR3 consists of 15 residues. Germline assignment: CDR1 SGHAT and CDR2 FQNNGV. The V end was cut by 4 bases, the J end by 4 bases, with 16 bases between. For the CDR3, the DNA is TGTGCCAGCAGCTGGCAGGGGCACCGGCCCTATGGCTACACCTTC. Encoded protein: CASSWQGHRPYGYTF. Full variable domain (remainder filled in from reference TRBV11-2 and TRBJ1-2): EAGVAQSPRYKIIEKRQSVAFWCNPISGHATLYWYQQILGQGPKLLIQFQNNGVVDDSQLPKDRFSAERLKGVDSTLKIQPAKLEDSAVYLCASSWQGHRPYGYTFGSGTRLTVV.

The chain links TRBV7-2 to TRBJ2-5; D call uncertain. Trimming stripped 0 bases from V and 1 base from J, with 18 bases between. The CDR3 consists of 18 residues. Germline values: CDR1 SGHTA, CDR2 FQGNSA. The CDR3, as DNA: TGTGCCAGCAGCTTAGCGCTTTATCGGGTTACGGGCCAAGAGACCCAGTACTTC. Protein product: CASSLALYRVTGQETQYF.

The rearrangement uses TRBV9 and TRBJ2-1; 11 nucleotides line up with TRBD2. V was clipped by 3 bases and J by 7 bases; unmatched bases: 9. Germline V gene sequence: CDR1 SGDLS, CDR2 YYNGEE. This CDR3 comprises 16 residues. The CDR3 protein is CASSETPLAGENEQFF. The DNA for the CDR3 is TGTGCCAGCAGCGAAACCCCACTAGCGGGGGAAAATGAGCAGTTCTTC.

The genes are TRBV5-6 and TRBJ1-2, with no clear D. V gave up 0 bases and J gave up 5 bases, with 8 bases separating them. Germline CDR1 is SGHDT and CDR2 is YYEEEE. CDR3 size: 13 residues. The CDR3 here is CASSLGGQYGYTF. The CDR3 DNA follows: TGTGCCAGCAGCTTGGGTGGGCAGTATGGCTACACCTTC.

The chain joins TRBV19 to TRBJ1-2; TRBD1 might be the D (6 bases). Deletions cut 6 bases from V and 6 bases from J, with 17 bases between. This CDR3 has 14 amino acids. Germline CDR1 LNHDA, CDR2 SQIVND (reference sequence). The CDR3 DNA sequence: TGTGCCAGTAGCAGCCGGACAGCCTTAGATGGCTACACCTTC. Encoded protein: CASSSRTALDGYTF.

V usage is TRBV5-4 and J usage is TRBJ2-1, with 8 bases that match TRBD2. This CDR3 spans 13 amino acids. V shed 4 bases, J shed 8 bases, and the junction held 5 bases outside the gene matches. CDR1 is SGHNT and CDR2 is YYREEE in the germline V gene (reference sequence). The CDR3 loop reads CASSPGGGYEQFF. In nucleotides, the CDR3 is TGTGCCAGCAGCCCCGGGGGGGGCTATGAGCAGTTCTTC.

The V call is TRBV30, the J call TRBJ1-6; 8 bases match TRBD1. With V trimmed by 0 bases and J by 7 bases, 8 bases remained unmatched. CDR3 length: 16 residues. Germline loops: CDR1 GTSNPN, CDR2 SVGIG (reference sequence). The CDR3 sequence: CAWSVLQGALNSPLHF. The CDR3, as DNA: TGTGCCTGGAGTGTACTCCAGGGGGCCTTAAATTCACCCCTCCACTTT.

The V and J genes are TRBV18 and TRBJ2-6; 9 positions match TRBD1. Per the germline V gene, CDR1 is KGHSH and CDR2 is LQKENI. The CDR3 is made up of 19 amino acids. Trimming cost V 3 bases and J 0 bases; bases outside gene matches: 9. The CDR3 nucleotides read TGTGCCAGCTCACCGAGACAGGACAGGGGTGCCTCTGGGGCCAACGTCCTGACTTTC. It codes for CASSPRQDRGASGANVLTF.

CDR3 loop: CASTLKGGTDTQYF. The CDR3 DNA follows: TGCGCCAGCACCCTGAAGGGGGGGACAGATACGCAGTATTTT. This chain joins TRBV5-1 and TRBJ2-3; TRBD2 might be the D (7 bases). Germline CDR1 SGHRS, CDR2 YFSETQ. This CDR3 is 14 amino acids long. V was clipped by 6 bases and J by 3 bases, with 14 bases between them.

V and J are TRBV9 and TRBJ2-3; 9 bases fit TRBD2. V shed 0 bases and J 3 bases; nucleotides not matched to a gene: 2. In germline, CDR1 is SGDLS, CDR2 YYNGEE. This CDR3 has 15 amino acids. This chain's CDR3 is CASSVALAGTDTQYF. CDR3 nucleotide sequence: TGTGCCAGCAGCGTAGCCCTAGCGGGGACAGATACGCAGTATTTT.

The chain carries TRBV5-1 and TRBJ2-2, with 14 bases identical to TRBD2. Unmatched junction bases numbered 9, after V lost 4 bases and J lost 4 bases. The germline gives CDR1 SGHRS, CDR2 YFSETQ. The length of the CDR3 is 18 residues. In DNA, the CDR3 is TGCGCCAGCAGCCACGGACTAGCGGGGGGAATCGGCACCGGGGAGCTGTTTTTT. Translated: CASSHGLAGGIGTGELFF.

The chain has TRBV28 and TRBJ2-7; 10 bases align to TRBD1. The CDR3 is 15 amino acids. V gave up 5 bases and J gave up 5 bases; unmatched junction bases: 9. Germline CDR1 is MDHEN and CDR2 is SYDVKM. CDR3 sequence reads: CASSLPMTGGNEQYF. CDR3 sequence (DNA): TGTGCCAGCAGTCTACCGATGACAGGGGGCAACGAGCAGTACTTC.

This chain connects TRBV5-4 to TRBJ1-2, with D perhaps matching TRBD1 (5 bases). This CDR3 has 18 amino acids. Germline loops: CDR1 SGHNT, CDR2 YYREEE (reference sequence). Trimming left V 0 bases short and J 0 bases short, with 18 bases between. CDR3 coding DNA: TGTGCCAGCAGCTTGGGAAGGGAGACGGGACTTTCTAACTATGGCTACACCTTC. Translating it yields CASSLGRETGLSNYGYTF.

The rearrangement joins TRBV5-1 to TRBJ2-5; no definite D call. Trimming pared 0 bases from V and 0 bases from J, leaving 9 bases between. This CDR3 has 15 residues. Germline CDR1 reads SGHRS; CDR2 reads YFSETQ. The CDR3 here is CASSLGSGYQETQYF. CDR3 coding DNA: TGCGCCAGCAGCTTGGGCTCGGGTTACCAAGAGACCCAGTACTTC. The whole variable domain, remainder taken from reference TRBV5-1 and TRBJ2-5, is KAGVTQTPRYLIKTRGQQVTLSCSPISGHRSVSWYQQTPGQGLQFLFEYFSETQRNKGNFPGRFSGRQFSNSRSEMNVSTLELGDSALYLCASSLGSGYQETQYFGPGTRLLVL.